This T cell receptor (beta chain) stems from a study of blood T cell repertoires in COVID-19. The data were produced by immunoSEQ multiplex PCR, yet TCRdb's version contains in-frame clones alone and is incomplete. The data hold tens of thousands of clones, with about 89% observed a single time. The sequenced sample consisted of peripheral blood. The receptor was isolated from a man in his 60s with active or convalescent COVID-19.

CDR3 DNA sequence: TGTGCCAGCAGTCGAGCCCGGGACACCCAAGAGACCCAGTACTTC. Encoded protein: CASSRARDTQETQYF. The V and J genes are TRBV28 and TRBJ2-5, with D tentatively TRBD1 (6 bases). Trimming pared 5 bases from V and 1 base from J, leaving 14 bases between. CDR3 length: 15 amino acids. From germline, CDR1 is MDHEN and CDR2 SYDVKM.